A selection of T cell receptor beta chains follows, all from one sample in a study of CD8+ T cells in alopecia areata. TCRdb's copy holds only in-frame clones and misses some; the assay was immunoSEQ multiplex PCR. The data hold about 5,400 clones, with roughly two thirds observed a single time. The starting material was skin, obtained at week 24, from a patient treated with tofacitinib. The source of these receptors is a human donor with alopecia areata. Both conserved end residues are part of each CDR3. The order of the fields is clone size, D gene, J gene, V gene, CDR3 length, CDR3 protein, CDR3 DNA. The D gene is left open where the match is weak. Rows give clone size only sometimes, using once, few, many, or a class for an expanded clone.

>.|TRBD2|TRBJ2-7|TRBV27|17
CASSSPHGGGGSYEQYF
TGTGCCAGTAGTTCACCCCACGGGGGGGGAGGTTCCTACGAGCAGTACTTC
>.|.|TRBJ2-3|TRBV4-2|12
CASSQTGDTQYF
TGTGCCAGCAGCCAAACAGGGGATACGCAGTATTTT
>.|.|TRBJ1-3|TRBV19|13
CASRRDTGNTIYF
TGTGCCAGTAGGAGGGACACAGGAAACACCATATATTTT
>once|.|TRBJ2-3|TRBV7-8|15
CASRGSGGTADTQYF
TGTGCCAGCAGGGGGTCGGGGGGCACAGCAGATACGCAGTATTTT
>.|.|TRBJ2-5|TRBV5-8|14
CASSHWREEETQYF
TGTGCCAGCAGCCATTGGCGAGAAGAAGAGACCCAGTACTTC
>.|.|TRBJ2-1|TRBV6-5|15
CASSYPGPTGNEQFF
TGTGCCAGCAGTTACCCAGGGCCGACTGGTAATGAGCAGTTCTTC
>.|TRBD1|TRBJ2-2|TRBV4-1|19
CASSQDLRGRSRNTGELFF
TGCGCCAGCAGCCAAGATTTAAGGGGGCGGTCGCGGAACACCGGGGAGCTGTTTTTT
>.|TRBD1|TRBJ1-4|TRBV5-1|14
CASSPRQGREKLFF
TGCGCCAGCAGCCCCCGACAGGGCCGAGAAAAACTGTTTTTT
>.|TRBD1|TRBJ2-1|TRBV6-1|16
CASSAEWGQGYNEQFF
TGTGCCAGCAGTGCCGAGTGGGGACAGGGCTACAATGAGCAGTTCTTC
>large|TRBD2|TRBJ2-2|TRBV27|17
CASSFIAAGGNTGELFF
TGTGCCAGCAGTTTCATTGCGGCGGGGGGGAACACCGGGGAGCTGTTTTTT
>.|.|TRBJ2-7|TRBV6-6|14
CASRLGQPFYEQYF
TGTGCCAGCAGGCTTGGACAGCCGTTCTACGAGCAGTACTTC
>.|TRBD2|TRBJ2-3|TRBV4-2|17
CASSQTAGTSGGAVQYF
TGTGCCAGCAGCCAGACTGCAGGGACTAGCGGGGGGGCGGTGCAGTATTTT
>.|.|TRBJ1-5|TRBV19|13
CASRQTNNQPQHF
TGTGCCAGCCGACAGACTAACAATCAGCCCCAGCATTTT
>.|.|TRBJ1-1|TRBV7-2|14
CASSLGATYTEAFF
TGTGCCAGCAGCTTAGGGGCTACCTACACTGAAGCTTTCTTT
>.|TRBD1|TRBJ2-2|TRBV9|17
CASSATQGARYTGELFF
TGTGCCAGCAGCGCGACACAGGGGGCACGATACACCGGGGAGCTGTTTTTT
>.|.|TRBJ1-6|TRBV6-1|14
CASSEGRIGSPLHF
TGTGCCAGCAGTGAAGGACGGATAGGGTCACCCCTCCACTTT
>once|TRBD1|TRBJ2-1|TRBV5-4|18
CASSPAEGSGGALDEQFF
TGTGCCAGCAGCCCCGCCGAGGGGTCAGGGGGCGCGTTGGATGAGCAGTTCTTC
>.|.|TRBJ1-5|TRBV6-5|14
CASGTPTFNQPQHF
TGTGCCAGCGGGACACCGACATTCAATCAGCCCCAGCATTTT
>.|.|TRBJ1-2|TRBV29-1|13
CSVIFQGVAGYTF
TGCAGCGTTATATTCCAGGGAGTAGCCGGCTACACCTTC
>few|TRBD2|TRBJ2-3|TRBV4-1|15
CASSQERGGPDTQYF
TGCGCCAGCAGCCAAGAGCGGGGGGGCCCGGATACGCAGTATTTT
>few|TRBD2|TRBJ2-1|TRBV2|14
CASTLAGAINEQFF
TGTGCCAGCACACTAGCGGGGGCTATCAATGAGCAGTTCTTC
>.|.|TRBJ1-2|TRBV4-1|17
CASSQGRGGGLLHGYTF
TGCGCCAGCAGCCAAGGTAGGGGGGGCGGACTTCTCCATGGCTACACCTTC
>once|.|TRBJ1-5|TRBV6-6|16
CASSYSIVGGNQPQHF
TGTGCCAGCAGTTACTCGATAGTGGGGGGAAATCAGCCCCAGCATTTT
>large|.|TRBJ2-1|TRBV9|15
CASSVEGFPYNEQFF
TGTGCCAGCAGCGTAGAAGGATTCCCCTACAATGAGCAGTTCTTC
>.|.|TRBJ1-1|TRBV4-2|14
CASSQEIRGTEAFF
TGTGCCAGCAGCCAAGAAATCCGGGGCACTGAAGCTTTCTTT